This T cell receptor beta chain came from a study of T cell changes during pregnancy in multiple sclerosis. Only in-frame clones appear in the TCRdb table, and some are missing; sequencing was by immunoSEQ multiplex PCR. Here the sample spans just over 90,000 clones, 90% to 95% being singletons. A word on this clone: The same CDR3 also results from other DNA sequences found in this sample.

The CDR3 loop spans 15 amino acids. CDR1 and CDR2 (germline): SGHTA, FQGNSA. Germline trimming cut 6 bases from V and 4 bases from J; bases unmatched to any gene: 10. The chain employs TRBV7-2 and TRBJ2-5, with 8 nucleotides matching TRBD2. This TCR derives from a female donor in good health, enrolled as a control in a pregnancy study. The sample was peripheral blood, taken after pregnancy. CDR3 bases: TGTGCCAGCAGTTTATATCGGGGGGGGCTAGAGACCCAGTACTTC. Protein product: CASSLYRGGLETQYF.